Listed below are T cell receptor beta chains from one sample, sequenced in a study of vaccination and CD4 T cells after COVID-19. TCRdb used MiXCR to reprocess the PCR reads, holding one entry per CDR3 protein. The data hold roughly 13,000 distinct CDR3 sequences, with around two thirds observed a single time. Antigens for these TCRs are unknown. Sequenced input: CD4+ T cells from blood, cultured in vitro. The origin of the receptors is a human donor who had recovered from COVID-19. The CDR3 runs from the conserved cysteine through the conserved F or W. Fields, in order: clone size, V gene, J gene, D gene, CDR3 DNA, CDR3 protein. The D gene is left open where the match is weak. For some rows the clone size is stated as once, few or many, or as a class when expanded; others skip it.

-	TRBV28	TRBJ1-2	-	TGTGCCAGCAGGCTATACCAGGGGAACTATGGCTACACCTTC	CASRLYQGNYGYTF
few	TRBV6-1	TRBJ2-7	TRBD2	TGTGCCAGCAGTGAGTGGACTAGCGGGGTTACCTACGAGCAGTACTTC	CASSEWTSGVTYEQYF
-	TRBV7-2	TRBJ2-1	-	TGTGCCAGCAGCCCAGGAGGGACGGTGTCAAATGAGCAGTTCTTC	CASSPGGTVSNEQFF
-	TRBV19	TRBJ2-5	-	TGTGCCAGTAGTATGGGAATGGAGGAGACCCAGTACTTC	CASSMGMEETQYF
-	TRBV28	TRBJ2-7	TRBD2	TGTGCCAGCAGTCCCCAAAGCAGGGAGGGGTACTACGAGCAGTACTTC	CASSPQSREGYYEQYF
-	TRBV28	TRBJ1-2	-	TGTGCCAGCAGTTTATGGGGGGCAACGTACTATGGCTACACCTTC	CASSLWGATYYGYTF
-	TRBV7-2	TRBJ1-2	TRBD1	TGTGCCAGCAGCGGCAAGAGGACAGGGAGTGAATATGGCTACACCTTC	CASSGKRTGSEYGYTF
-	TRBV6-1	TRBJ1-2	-	TGTGCCAGCAGCATAGAGCTAGTCGGCTACACCTTC	CASSIELVGYTF
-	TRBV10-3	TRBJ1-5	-	TGTGCCATCAGTGAGTCCCAGGCCCGAGATCAGCCCCAGCATTTT	CAISESQARDQPQHF
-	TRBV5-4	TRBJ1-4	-	TGTGCCAGCAGCTTAAGGCAGGGTGATGAAAAACTGTTTTTT	CASSLRQGDEKLFF
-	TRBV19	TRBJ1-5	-	TGTGCCAGTAGTATAGATCGCCCCGGACACTTTAGCAATCAGCCCCAGCATTTT	CASSIDRPGHFSNQPQHF
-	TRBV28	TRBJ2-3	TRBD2	TGTGCCAGCAGTTGGGGTGCGGGAGGCAGCACAGATACGCAGTATTTT	CASSWGAGGSTDTQYF
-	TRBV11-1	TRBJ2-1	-	TGTGCCAGCAGGAGAGCGGAGTTCTACAATGAGCAGTTCTTC	CASRRAEFYNEQFF
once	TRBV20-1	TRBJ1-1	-	TGCAGTGCTAGAGAGAGAACAGTGAACACTGAAGCTTTCTTT	CSARERTVNTEAFF
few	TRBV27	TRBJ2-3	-	TGTGCCAGCAGTTTAGAGGATACGCAGTATTTT	CASSLEDTQYF
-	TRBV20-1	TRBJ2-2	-	TGCAGTGCTTGCTTAGGGGCCCCCAGCACCGGGGAGCTGTTTTTT	CSACLGAPSTGELFF
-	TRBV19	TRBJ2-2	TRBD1	TGTGCCGCTCTCTCCGGGACAGCGAACACCGGGGAGCTGTTTTTT	CAALSGTANTGELFF
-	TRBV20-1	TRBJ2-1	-	TGCAGTGCAAATACGAGGACACGAGGAGTGAATGAGCAGTTCTTC	CSANTRTRGVNEQFF
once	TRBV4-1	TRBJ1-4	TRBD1	TGCGCCAGCAGCCAAGATCAGGGGACAGGGGTCGAAAAACTGTTTTTT	CASSQDQGTGVEKLFF
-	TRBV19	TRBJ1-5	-	TGTGCCAGTAGTATCAAGACAAACAATCAGCCCCAGCATTTT	CASSIKTNNQPQHF
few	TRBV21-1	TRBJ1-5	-	TGTGCCAGCGGGCCAGGGGGCTCCGGCAATCAGCCCCAGCATTTT	CASGPGGSGNQPQHF
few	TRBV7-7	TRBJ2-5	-	TGTGCCAGCAGCTACCAGTTCGGGGAGACCCAGTACTTC	CASSYQFGETQYF
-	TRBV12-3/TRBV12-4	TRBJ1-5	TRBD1	TGTGCCAGCGGCCGGGACAGGGGTCCGCAGCCCCAGCATTTT	CASGRDRGPQPQHF
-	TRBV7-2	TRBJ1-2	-	TGTGCCAGCAGCTTTAGGCAGGTTGGCCTCTATGGCTACACCTTC	CASSFRQVGLYGYTF
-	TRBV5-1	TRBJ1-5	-	TGCGCCAGCAGCTTGGATGGCCAGGGACGTCAGCCCCAGCATTTT	CASSLDGQGRQPQHF
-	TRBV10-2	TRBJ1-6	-	TGCGCCAGCAGTGAAACACGGGAGGGTTCACCCCTCCACTTT	CASSETREGSPLHF
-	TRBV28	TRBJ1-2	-	TGTGCCAGCAGTCCTTCCGGACAAACTTCTAACTATGGCTACACCTTC	CASSPSGQTSNYGYTF
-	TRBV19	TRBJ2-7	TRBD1	TGTGCCAGTAGTTGGGACAGGGCCGACTCCTACGAGCAGTACTTC	CASSWDRADSYEQYF
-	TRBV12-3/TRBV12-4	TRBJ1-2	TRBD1	TGTGCCAGCAGTATAGGACAGGGACGAGGCTACACCTTC	CASSIGQGRGYTF
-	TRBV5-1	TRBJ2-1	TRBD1	TGCGCCAGCAGCTTGGTATCCGATGGCAGGGGGCGCCTTGGAGAGCAGTTCTTC	CASSLVSDGRGRLGEQFF
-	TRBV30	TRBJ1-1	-	TGTGCCTGGAGCTCCTGGGGCACTGAAGCTTTCTTT	CAWSSWGTEAFF
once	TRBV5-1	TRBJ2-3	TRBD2	TGCGCCAGCAGTCAAAGCGGGATGGATACGCAGTATTTT	CASSQSGMDTQYF
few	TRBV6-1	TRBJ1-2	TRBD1	TGTGCCAGCAGTGAAAGCCTAGGGACAGGGGGTTATGGCTACACCTTC	CASSESLGTGGYGYTF
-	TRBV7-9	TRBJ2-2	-	TGTGCCAGCAGCGCATATGGAGGGGAAACCGGGGAGCTGTTTTTT	CASSAYGGETGELFF
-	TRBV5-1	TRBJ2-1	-	TGCGCCAGCAGCTTGTTCAGGCCTGGCTCCTACAATGAGCAGTTCTTC	CASSLFRPGSYNEQFF
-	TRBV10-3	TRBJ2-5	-	TGTGCCATCAGTGAGCGACTCCCGCGTGGGACCCAGTACTTC	CAISERLPRGTQYF
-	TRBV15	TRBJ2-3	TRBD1	TGTGCCACCAGCGGACAGGGGATCTTACATACGCAGTATTTT	CATSGQGILHTQYF
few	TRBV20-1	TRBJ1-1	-	TGCAGTGCTAGCAAGTCAGGGCTCACTGAAGCTTTCTTT	CSASKSGLTEAFF
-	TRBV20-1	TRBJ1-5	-	TGCAGTGCCCCTGGCACAGGGACTTATAGCAATCAGCCCCAGCATTTT	CSAPGTGTYSNQPQHF